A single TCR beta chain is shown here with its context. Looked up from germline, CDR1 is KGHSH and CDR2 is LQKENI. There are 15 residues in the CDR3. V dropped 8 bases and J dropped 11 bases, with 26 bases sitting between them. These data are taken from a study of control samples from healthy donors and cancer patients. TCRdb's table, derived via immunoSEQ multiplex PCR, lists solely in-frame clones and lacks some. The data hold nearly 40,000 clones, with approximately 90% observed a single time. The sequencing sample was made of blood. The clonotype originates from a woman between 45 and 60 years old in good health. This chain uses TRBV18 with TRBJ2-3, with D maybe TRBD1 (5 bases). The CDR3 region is CASTTTPEQIGEQYF. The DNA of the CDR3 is TGTGCCAGCACTACGACACCCGAACAGATAGGGGAGCAGTATTTT.